This T cell receptor (beta chain) stems from a study of blood T cell repertoires in COVID-19. Whole-study context: The cDNA or gDNA used as material had been derived from T cells, B-cell-depleted T cells, or PBMCs.

Trimming stripped 0 bases from V and 4 bases from J, with 18 bases between. CDR1 is SGDLS, CDR2 YYNGEE, per germline. The CDR3 has 17 residues. During active infection, Seattle patients enrolled and were then monitored through disease. Original analysis: Amplification of reference gene primers was used by the study to estimate nucleated cell counts. TCRdb's copy holds only in-frame clones and misses some; the assay was immunoSEQ multiplex PCR. V and J calls and clone size come straight from that table; D and trimming were deduced from the DNA. The sample consists of around 300,000 clones, 88% of them appearing once.

The chain couples TRBV9 to TRBJ2-3; D perhaps matches TRBD1 (5 bases). The receptor was derived from a woman aged 25 to 39 with COVID-19, enrolled during active disease. The sample was peripheral blood. The CDR3 DNA follows: TGTGCCAGCAGCGTAGCGGCTGTCAGGGCGCTTCCAGATACGCAGTATTTT. Amino acid sequence: CASSVAAVRALPDTQYF. Using reference TRBV9 and TRBJ2-3 for the parts outside the CDR3, the full variable domain is DSGVTQTPKHLITATGQRVTLRCSPRSGDLSVYWYQQSLDQGLQFLIQYYNGEERAKGNILERFSAQQFPDLHSELNLSSLELGDSALYFCASSVAAVRALPDTQYFGPGTRLTVL.